One TCR beta chain is described in this entry. Its matching antigen is unknown. The same CDR3 can be traced to other DNA sequences in this sample. PCR involved 60 Vbeta and 13 Jbeta primers. Libraries were prepared by immunoSEQ multiplex PCR; TCRdb keeps only in-frame clonotypes and omits some of them. The sample contains 150,000 to 200,000 clones, 80% to 90% of which appear only once. CDR1 is SNHLY and CDR2 is FYNNEI in the germline V gene. This CDR3 has 13 residues. The trim removed 6 bases at V and 1 base at J, leaving 0 bases unmatched. This sample stems from a study of cytomegalovirus exposure and HLA in healthy donors. Broader study findings: The authors later found most CMV-associated TCR beta chains appeared HLA-restricted. Later on, an analysis tied 15,000 to 20,000 TCR beta sequences to HLA alleles at 0.05 false discovery rate. The study listed 164 cytomegalovirus-associated TCR beta chains.

V is TRBV2 and J is TRBJ1-5, with TRBD1 identical over 7 bases. Source material: PBMCs. This TCR was recovered from a girl under 18 in good health and CMV-seropositive. The CDR3 DNA is TGTGCCAGCAGACAGGGGAGCAATCAGCCCCAGCATTTT. Amino acid sequence: CASRQGSNQPQHF. The full variable domain, rest sourced from reference TRBV2 and TRBJ1-5, is EPEVTQTPSHQVTQMGQEVILRCVPISNHLYFYWYRQILGQKVEFLVSFYNNEISEKSEIFDDQFSVERPDGSNFTLKIRSTKLEDSAMYFCASRQGSNQPQHFGDGTRLSIL.